This T cell receptor (beta chain) comes out of a study of CD4 T cells in relation to SARS-CoV-2 and coronaviruses. Broader study findings: No donor gave both pre-pandemic and post-infection samples.

A remark on this clone: The antigen remains unidentified.

The protocol was immunoSEQ multiplex PCR, while the TCRdb copy is restricted to in-frame clones and leaves out a portion. Among about 41,000 clones, less than 85% were seen once, and the ten largest hold more than 3.5%. CDR3 size: 12 residues. Germline CDR1 MNHEY, CDR2 SVGAGI. The V and J ends lost 5 bases and 5 bases respectively, with 9 bases between them. The receptor was derived from an adult with COVID-19. The specimen sequenced was naive CD4+ T cells from PBMCs, cultured in vitro. Subset defined: naive CD4+ T cells isolated by negative enrichment. The chain has TRBV6-5 and TRBJ1-1, with D unresolved. The CDR3 loop reads CASSTVTTEAFF. DNA for the CDR3: TGTGCCAGCAGTACGGTAACGACTGAAGCTTTCTTT.